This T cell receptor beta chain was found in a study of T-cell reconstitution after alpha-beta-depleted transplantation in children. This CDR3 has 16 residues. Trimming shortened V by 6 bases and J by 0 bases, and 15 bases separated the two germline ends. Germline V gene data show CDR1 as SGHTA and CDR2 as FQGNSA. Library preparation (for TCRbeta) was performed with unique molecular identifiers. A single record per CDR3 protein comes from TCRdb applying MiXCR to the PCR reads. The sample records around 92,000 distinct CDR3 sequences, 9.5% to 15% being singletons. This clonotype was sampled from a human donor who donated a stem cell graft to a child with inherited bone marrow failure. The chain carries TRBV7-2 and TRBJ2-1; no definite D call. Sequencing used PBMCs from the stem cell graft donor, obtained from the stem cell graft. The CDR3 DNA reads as TGTGCCAGCAGAACTTCCGGAGCGAGCTCCTACAATGAGCAGTTCTTC. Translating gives CASRTSGASSYNEQFF.